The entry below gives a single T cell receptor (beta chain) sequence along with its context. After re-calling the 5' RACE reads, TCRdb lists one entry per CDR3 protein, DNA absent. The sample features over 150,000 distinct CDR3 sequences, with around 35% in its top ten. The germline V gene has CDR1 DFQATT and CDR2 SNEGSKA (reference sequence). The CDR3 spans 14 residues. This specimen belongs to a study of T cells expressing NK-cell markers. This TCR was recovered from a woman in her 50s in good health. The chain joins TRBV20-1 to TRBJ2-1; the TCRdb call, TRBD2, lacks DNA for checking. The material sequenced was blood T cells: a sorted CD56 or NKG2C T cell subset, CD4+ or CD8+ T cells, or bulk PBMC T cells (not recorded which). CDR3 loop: CSAAGQRETDEQFF.